These 21 T cell receptor beta chains came from one sample sequenced in a study of blood T cells in healthy people across ages. Combining a sample-barcoded 5' primer with a J-beta primer mix, a second PCR ran for 7 to 11 cycles. MiXCR, applied by TCRdb to the 5' RACE reads, yields one record per CDR3 protein. The sample lists some 800,000 distinct CDR3 sequences; around 43% were seen once. What was sequenced was blood. The receptor source for this set is a man aged 60 to 75 in good health.

The chain employs TRBV6-2 or TRBV6-3 and TRBJ2-1, with 7 bases fitting TRBD2. Germline V CDR1 and CDR2: MNHEY, SVGEGT. CDR3 length equals 15 residues. Losses at the gene ends were 6 bases for V and 9 bases for J; bases not matched to a gene: 14. CDR3 DNA sequence: TGTGCCAGCAGAACCGGGACTACGCTTAGATCTGAGCAGTTCTTC. Its translation is CASRTGTTLRSEQFF.

The chain links TRBV6-2 or TRBV6-3 to TRBJ2-3; 8 bases fit TRBD2. Germline CDR1 and CDR2: MNHEY and SVGEGT. V shed 6 bases and J 2 bases; nucleotides not matched to a gene: 7. The CDR3 runs to 15 residues. In DNA form, the CDR3 reads TGTGCCAGCAGAACAGCGGGGGCCTACACAGATACGCAGTATTTT. This sequence encodes CASRTAGAYTDTQYF.

This clonotype was found a few times. The chain joins TRBV5-6 to TRBJ1-1; TRBD1 aligns across 11 bases. The V gene end was trimmed by 4 bases and the J gene end by 0 bases; junction bases not matched to a gene: 8. This CDR3 has 17 amino acids. CDR1 is SGHDT, CDR2 YYEEEE, per germline. The CDR3 region is CASSVRGQGDLNTEAFF. The DNA of the CDR3 is TGTGCCAGCAGCGTCCGGGGACAGGGGGACCTGAACACTGAAGCTTTCTTT.

This clonotype was counted ten times or more. A much larger clone sits a single nucleotide away, making a read error possible. The genes are TRBV9 and TRBJ2-5; perhaps TRBD2 as D (5 bases). Per germline, CDR1 SGDLS and CDR2 YYNGEE. V was trimmed by 6 bases and J by 11 bases, leaving 20 bases between them. This CDR3 has 13 amino acids. The chain's CDR3 is CASTREGKNEQYF. The CDR3 DNA reads as TGTGCCAGCACCCGAGAGGGTAAGAATGAGCAGTACTTC. Variable domain in full (rest from reference TRBV9 and TRBJ2-5): DSGVTQTPKHLITATGQRVTLRCSPRSGDLSVYWYQQSLDQGLQFLIQYYNGEERAKGNILERFSAQQFPDLHSELNLSSLELGDSALYFCASTREGKNEQYFGPGTRLLVL.

The CDR3 DNA follows: TGTGCCAGCAGTGAAGGACAGTGGATTCGGGGCTACACCTTC. It specifies CASSEGQWIRGYTF. The chain is built from TRBV6-5 and TRBJ1-2; a possible D gene is TRBD1 (6 bases). Germline V gives CDR1 MNHEY, CDR2 SVGAGI. Trimming pared 5 bases from V and 8 bases from J, leaving 18 bases between. The CDR3 is 14 residues long.

This clonotype was seen a few times. The rearrangement links TRBV6-2 or TRBV6-3 to TRBJ2-1; D uncertain. This CDR3 region has 11 residues. Germline V gene data show CDR1 as MNHEY and CDR2 as SVGEGT. With 2 bases removed from V and 9 bases from J, the gap between germline ends came to 5 bases. The CDR3 DNA sequence: TGTGCCAGCAGTTACAGGCGTGAGCAGTTCTTC. Translated, it gives CASSYRREQFF.

The V and J genes are TRBV5-6 and TRBJ1-6; a weak D match, TRBD1 (5 bases). The ends were cut back, 4 bases at V and 3 bases at J, with 11 bases in the middle. The CDR3 is 15 amino acids. The germline gives CDR1 SGHDT, CDR2 YYEEEE. CDR3 nucleotide sequence: TGTGCCAGCAGCCCGGTGGGGGGCTATAATTCACCCCTCCACTTT. It codes for CASSPVGGYNSPLHF.

This clonotype was detected only a few times. The chain is built from TRBV11-2 and TRBJ2-5; D gene uncertain. V shed 5 bases and J shed 9 bases, with 16 bases lying between them. Germline CDR1 SGHAT, CDR2 FQNNGV. The CDR3 is made up of 13 amino acids. CDR3 nucleotide sequence: TGTGCCAGCAGCCGTGGGCCTCTCGAGGCCCAGTACTTC. Residues: CASSRGPLEAQYF.

V gene TRBV14 combines with J gene TRBJ1-4; 8 nucleotides line up with TRBD1. The CDR3 has 17 amino acids. The V segment lost 3 bases and the J segment 0 bases; nucleotides outside the gene matches: 6. Per the germline V gene, CDR1 is SGHDN and CDR2 is FVKESK. The CDR3 nucleotides are TGTGCCAGCAGCCACACAGGGGGAAGTGCAACTAATGAAAAACTGTTTTTT. This sequence encodes CASSHTGGSATNEKLFF.

CDR3 amino acids: CASSLEGGTARREQFF. DNA of the CDR3: TGCGCCAGCAGCTTGGAAGGCGGGACGGCCCGGAGGGAGCAGTTCTTC. The chain links TRBV5-1 to TRBJ2-1, with TRBD2 as a possible D gene (6 bases). This CDR3 is built from 16 residues. The V end was cut by 0 bases, the J end by 10 bases, with 20 bases between. Germline V gene lookup returns CDR1 SGHRS and CDR2 YFSETQ.

This clonotype was picked up many times. The chain joins TRBV13 to TRBJ2-5; 8 nucleotides agree with TRBD2. Looked up from germline, CDR1 is PRHDT and CDR2 is FYEKMQ (reference sequence). CDR3 length equals 16 residues. J gave up 4 bases and V 1 base, and 8 bases lay outside the gene matches. CDR3 loop: CASSLESGGPLETQYF. CDR3 bases: TGTGCCAGCAGCTTAGAATCGGGGGGGCCTTTAGAGACCCAGTACTTC.

With respect to this clonotype: The junction differs from germline at one of its ends, possibly a read error. The CDR3 DNA sequence: TGTGCCTGCAGTCCCCTTGACAGGGGGTCATCCTACAATGAGCAGTTCTTC. It translates to CACSPLDRGSSYNEQFF. The J gene is TRBJ2-1, the V gene TRBV27; 9 positions agree with TRBD1. Looked up from germline, CDR1 is MNHEY and CDR2 is SMNVEV (reference sequence). The CDR3 is 17 residues long.

This chain joins TRBV4-3 and TRBJ2-7, with 8 bases that match TRBD2. The germline CDR1 and CDR2 sequences are LGHNA and YSLEER. With V trimmed by 0 bases and J by 0 bases, 1 base remained unmatched. The CDR3 contains 15 residues. This chain's CDR3 is CASSQDAGGSYEQYF. Here the CDR3 DNA reads TGCGCCAGCAGCCAAGATGCGGGGGGCTCCTACGAGCAGTACTTC.

The V call is TRBV6-2 or TRBV6-3, the J call TRBJ2-3; 8 nucleotides align to TRBD1. V was clipped by 5 bases and J by 1 base; unmatched bases: 5. Germline assignment: CDR1 MNHEY and CDR2 SVGEGT. This CDR3 has 15 amino acids. CDR3 loop: CASSDRGGGTDTQYF. CDR3 nucleotide sequence: TGTGCCAGCAGTGACAGGGGCGGGGGCACAGATACGCAGTATTTT.

This clonotype came up a few times. The chain couples TRBV20-1 to TRBJ2-1; tentatively, D is TRBD1 (5 bases). The germline V and J ends were trimmed by 0 bases and 9 bases, with 15 bases remaining between them. The CDR3 is 14 residues long. Germline assignment: CDR1 DFQATT and CDR2 SNEGSKA (reference sequence). The CDR3 DNA reads TGCAGTGCTAGAGAGGGGCTCGCCCCGGGTGAGCAGTTCTTC. Encoded protein: CSAREGLAPGEQFF.

In this sample, this clonotype turned up a few times. The J gene is TRBJ2-5, the V gene TRBV6-1, with TRBD1 identical over 11 bases. The germline CDR1 and CDR2 sequences are MNHNS and SASEGT. This CDR3 has 18 amino acids. V lost 8 bases and J lost 2; bases outside the gene matches: 16. The CDR3, as DNA: TGTGCCAGCGTCGGGGGACAGGGGGTACTTTTGGGTCAAGAGACCCAGTACTTC. Protein sequence: CASVGGQGVLLGQETQYF.

In DNA form, the CDR3 reads TGTGCCAGCAAGCCGACAGGGTCCAAAAACATTCAGTACTTC. This sequence encodes CASKPTGSKNIQYF. This chain links TRBV12-3 or TRBV12-4 with TRBJ2-4; 7 bases fit TRBD1. V lost 7 bases and J lost 2; bases outside the gene matches: 5. There are 14 residues in the CDR3.

This clonotype was recorded a few times. The CDR3 sequence: CASSLDGDQFNEQFF. The CDR3 DNA follows: TGTGCCAGCAGCTTAGATGGGGATCAGTTCAATGAGCAGTTCTTC. The J gene is TRBJ2-1, the V gene TRBV7-2; D is unclear. This CDR3 is built from 15 residues. The V gene's germline CDR1 is SGHTA and CDR2 FQGNSA. Between the trimmed V and J ends, which lost 1 base and 6 bases, there was a span of 13 bases. Together with reference TRBV7-2 and TRBJ2-1, the CDR3 gives the full variable domain: GAGVSQSPSNKVTEKGKDVELRCDPISGHTALYWYRQSLGQGLEFLIYFQGNSAPDKSGLPSDRFSAERTGGSVSTLTIQRTQQEDSAVYLCASSLDGDQFNEQFFGPGTRLTVL.

The table lists this clonotype with a few counts. The chain joins TRBV20-1 to TRBJ2-4; 11 positions match TRBD1. This CDR3 is 13 amino acids long. The germline CDR1 and CDR2 sequences are DFQATT and SNEGSKA (reference sequence). V lost 3 bases to trimming and J lost 13 bases; unmatched junction nucleotides: 8. The CDR3 loop is CSASGTGGREQYF. CDR3 in DNA: TGCAGTGCTAGCGGGACAGGGGGAAGGGAGCAGTACTTC.

This sequence joins TRBV6-2 or TRBV6-3 and TRBJ1-1; no clear D gene. Germline CDR1 is MNHEY and CDR2 is SVGEGT. Trimming took off 4 bases at V and 4 bases at J, with 19 bases between the two ends. This CDR3 has 16 amino acids. This chain's CDR3 is CASSSPRAGLGTEAFF. DNA of the CDR3: TGTGCCAGCAGTTCCCCCCGGGCGGGGTTGGGCACTGAAGCTTTCTTT.

The rearrangement uses TRBV28 and TRBJ1-6, with a tentative D call TRBD1 (5 bases). The CDR3 spans 10 residues. V was pared by 11 bases and J by 13 bases, with 12 bases between. Germline CDR1 and CDR2: MDHEN and SYDVKM. CDR3 DNA sequence: TGTGCCGGCGGGGGAAATCCCCTCCACTTT. The encoded protein is CAGGGNPLHF.